Shown below are 16 T cell receptor beta chains from a single sample sequenced in a study of cytomegalovirus exposure and HLA in healthy donors. It was with 60 Vbeta and 13 Jbeta primers that the PCR ran. The data were produced by immunoSEQ multiplex PCR, yet TCRdb's version contains in-frame clones alone and is incomplete. The table includes around 200,000 clones, just under 85% detected once. Sequencing was carried out using PBMCs. The receptors shown here come from a woman in her forties in good health and CMV-seronegative.

Of note for this clone: Germline and junction disagree at one end, which may indicate a read error. The rearrangement links TRBV6-6 to TRBJ2-5, with 7 bases aligning to TRBD2. CDR1 MNHNY and CDR2 SVGAGI come from the germline V gene (reference sequence). CDR3 length: 14 residues. The CDR3 DNA reads TGTGCCAGCAGCTACTGGGAGGGGCAAGAGACCCAGTACTTC. It is translated as CASSYWEGQETQYF.

The chain has TRBV29-1 and TRBJ2-5; D is perhaps TRBD1 (6 bases). Judging by the DNA end, TRBJ2-7 fits better; the J call may be wrong. This CDR3 is 15 amino acids long. Per germline, CDR1 SQVTM and CDR2 ANQGSEA. Here the CDR3 reads CSVDLIRQGSYEQYF. The CDR3 nucleotides read TGCAGCGTTGATCTTATACGCCAGGGGAGCTACGAGCAGTACTTC.

The chain uses TRBV2 and TRBJ2-1; no clear D gene. The CDR3 has 13 amino acids. The germline V gene encodes CDR1 SNHLY and CDR2 FYNNEI. V lost 3 bases and J 1 base, leaving 4 bases between the germline ends. Here the CDR3 reads CASSDLSYNEQFF. CDR3 DNA sequence: TGTGCCAGCAGTGATCTGTCCTACAATGAGCAGTTCTTC. Combining the CDR3 with reference TRBV2 and TRBJ2-1 gives the whole variable domain EPEVTQTPSHQVTQMGQEVILRCVPISNHLYFYWYRQILGQKVEFLVSFYNNEISEKSEIFDDQFSVERPDGSNFTLKIRSTKLEDSAMYFCASSDLSYNEQFFGPGTRLTVL.

This clone appeared a single time. The rearrangement uses TRBV4-1 and TRBJ2-5, with 12 bases aligning to TRBD2. Unmatched junction bases numbered 3, after V lost 1 base and J lost 6 bases. This CDR3 spans 15 amino acids. Germline V gene sequence: CDR1 MGHRA, CDR2 YSYEKL. Here the CDR3 DNA reads TGCGCCAGCAGCCAAGCTAGCGGGGGGGCTCAGACCCAGTACTTC. Its protein is CASSQASGGAQTQYF.

CDR3 nucleotide sequence: TGTGCCAGCTCACCGAGTCGGTCAAGTGGCTACACCTTC. This sequence encodes CASSPSRSSGYTF. The chain couples TRBV18 to TRBJ1-2; the D is unclear. The V end was cut by 3 bases, the J end by 7 bases, with 12 bases between. Germline lookup yields CDR1 KGHSH and CDR2 LQKENI. The CDR3 extends over 13 amino acids.

The V gene is TRBV18, the J gene TRBJ2-3; weak D call: TRBD2 (5 bases). The CDR3 runs to 14 residues. CDR1 KGHSH and CDR2 LQKENI come from the germline V gene. Trimming pared 3 bases from V and 0 bases from J, leaving 7 bases between. The CDR3 sequence: CASSPGLSTDTQYF. CDR3 sequence (DNA): TGTGCCAGCTCACCTGGACTCAGCACAGATACGCAGTATTTT.

This sequence joins TRBV28 and TRBJ2-7, with 7 bases lining up with TRBD2. Looked up from germline, CDR1 is MDHEN and CDR2 is SYDVKM. CDR3 size: 16 residues. J gave up 0 bases and V 6 bases, and 11 bases lay outside the gene matches. Here the CDR3 reads CASSLKRGRPSYEQYF. Here the CDR3 DNA reads TGTGCCAGCAGCCTGAAGCGGGGCCGGCCCTCCTACGAGCAGTACTTC.

This clone has only one observation. Other DNA sequences in the same sample also yield this CDR3. CDR3 residues: CSVAGTGFDEQYF. CDR3 bases: TGCAGCGTGGCCGGGACAGGGTTCGACGAGCAGTACTTC. The chain links TRBV29-1 to TRBJ2-7; 9 bases fit TRBD1. This CDR3 region has 13 residues. The germline CDR1 and CDR2 sequences are SQVTM and ANQGSEA. V lost 6 bases, J lost 5 bases, and 8 bases stayed unmatched.

This chain links TRBV30 with TRBJ1-3; D may be TRBD1 (6 bases). The CDR3 has 19 residues. Germline V lookup: CDR1 GTSNPN, CDR2 SVGIG (reference sequence). The V end lost 7 bases, the J end lost 4 bases, and 32 bases lay between the germline ends. The CDR3 loop is CAFQDGTLFALKGGNTIYF. The CDR3, as DNA: TGTGCCTTCCAGGACGGGACACTTTTTGCCTTAAAGGGGGGAAACACCATATATTTT.

The V call is TRBV15, the J call TRBJ1-2, with TRBD1 matching 7 bases. V shed 5 bases, J shed 5 bases, and the junction held 2 bases outside the gene matches. The CDR3 has 12 residues. Germline CDR1 is LNHNV and CDR2 is YYDKDF (reference sequence). This chain's CDR3 is CATSEGAYGYTF. The CDR3 region has the DNA TGTGCCACCAGCGAGGGGGCGTATGGCTACACCTTC.

The chain has TRBV4-2 and TRBJ1-1; D is possibly TRBD1 (6 bases). Trimming took off 0 bases at V and 4 bases at J, with 12 bases between the two ends. The length of the CDR3 is 15 residues. Germline V lookup: CDR1 LGHNA, CDR2 YNFKEQ. CDR3 sequence reads: CASSQEWQGFTEAFF. The DNA of the CDR3 is TGTGCCAGCAGCCAAGAATGGCAGGGGTTCACTGAAGCTTTCTTT.

V is TRBV2 and J is TRBJ1-5, with a possible D match to TRBD1 (6 bases). The germline CDR1 and CDR2 sequences are SNHLY and FYNNEI. The CDR3 is 14 amino acids. The ends were cut back, 6 bases at V and 5 bases at J, with 14 bases in the middle. In DNA form, the CDR3 reads TGTGCCAGCAGACGGGGGGGGGCCCATCAGCCCCAGCATTTT. It codes for CASRRGGAHQPQHF. The variable domain in full, completed from reference TRBV2 and TRBJ1-5, reads EPEVTQTPSHQVTQMGQEVILRCVPISNHLYFYWYRQILGQKVEFLVSFYNNEISEKSEIFDDQFSVERPDGSNFTLKIRSTKLEDSAMYFCASRRGGAHQPQHFGDGTRLSIL.

The chain is built from TRBV15 and TRBJ2-1; 10 bases match TRBD2. Germline V CDR1 and CDR2: LNHNV, YYDKDF (reference sequence). The CDR3 has 17 residues. J lost 5 bases, V lost 4 bases, and 11 bases had no gene match. The CDR3 sequence: CATSNVQIAGGHNEQFF. CDR3 in DNA: TGTGCCACCAGCAACGTCCAAATAGCGGGGGGACACAATGAGCAGTTCTTC.

This clone is a singleton in its sample. V and J are TRBV5-4 and TRBJ1-2; 9 nucleotides match TRBD1. The CDR3 consists of 14 residues. Germline CDR1 reads SGHNT; CDR2 reads YYREEE (reference sequence). Losses at the gene ends were 4 bases for V and 4 bases for J; bases not matched to a gene: 5. The CDR3 protein is CASSSPTGGYGYTF. The DNA for the CDR3 is TGTGCCAGCAGCAGCCCGACAGGGGGCTATGGCTACACCTTC.

V gene TRBV9 combines with J gene TRBJ1-5; the D gene is possibly TRBD1 (5 bases). Germline CDR1 SGDLS, CDR2 YYNGEE. This CDR3 is built from 13 residues. The V end lost 7 bases, the J end lost 4 bases, and 12 bases lay between the germline ends. The CDR3 coding sequence is TGTGCCAGCGGGGCAGGTCTAAATCAGCCCCAGCATTTT. Translating gives CASGAGLNQPQHF.

The V and J genes are TRBV6-5 and TRBJ1-1; 9 bases map to TRBD1. With V trimmed by 6 bases and J by 0 bases, 5 bases remained unmatched. This CDR3 is 15 amino acids long. CDR1 is MNHEY and CDR2 is SVGAGI in the germline V gene. The DNA for the CDR3 is TGTGCCAGCAGATCCGGACAGGGGCTGAACACTGAAGCTTTCTTT. Translating gives CASRSGQGLNTEAFF.